This TCR beta chain was observed in a study of blood T cell repertoires in COVID-19. As for the study in general: Collection of acute and convalescent COVID-19 samples took place in the United States, Italy and Spain.

Study processing details: Amplified reference gene primers provided the basis for estimating nucleated cell counts. Clones were read by immunoSEQ multiplex PCR, and TCRdb kept only the in-frame ones, dropping some. The D gene and trimming were derived from the DNA, and the V and J assignments and clone size from that table. The table has about 250,000 clones, 84% seen once; the top ten hold roughly 1.4%. Per germline, CDR1 SNHLY and CDR2 FYNNEI. Trimming took 4 bases from V and 8 from J, leaving 14 bases between them. This CDR3 comprises 13 residues. The genes are TRBV2 and TRBJ1-1, with a tentative D call TRBD1 (5 bases). The receptor's source is a woman aged 40 to 55 who had recovered from COVID-19. Sequenced input: peripheral blood. CDR3 coding DNA: TGTGCCAGCAGTGGAAGACAGATCCTGGAAGCTTTCTTT. Its translation: CASSGRQILEAFF.